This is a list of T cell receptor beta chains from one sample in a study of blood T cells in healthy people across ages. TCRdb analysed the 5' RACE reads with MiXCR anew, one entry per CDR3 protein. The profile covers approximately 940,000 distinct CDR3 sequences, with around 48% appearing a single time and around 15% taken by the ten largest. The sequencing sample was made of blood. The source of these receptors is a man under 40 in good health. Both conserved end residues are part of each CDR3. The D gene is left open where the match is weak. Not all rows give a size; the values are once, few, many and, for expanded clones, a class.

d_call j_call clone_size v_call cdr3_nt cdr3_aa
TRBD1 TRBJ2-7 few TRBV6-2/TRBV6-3 TGTGCCAGCAGTGAGGGGACAGTCGAGCAGTACTTC CASSEGTVEQYF
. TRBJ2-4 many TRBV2 TGTGCCAGCAGTGAAGCGCCAGGAGGGAACATTCAGTACTTC CASSEAPGGNIQYF
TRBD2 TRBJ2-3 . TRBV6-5 TGTGCCAGCAGTTCCGGGACTAGCGGTGCGGCCTATACGCAGTATTTT CASSSGTSGAAYTQYF
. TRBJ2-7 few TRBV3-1 TGTGCCAGCAGACAAACCAGCTCGGTGTACGAGCAGTACTTC CASRQTSSVYEQYF
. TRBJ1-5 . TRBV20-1 TGCAGTGCTAGAGATCCCAGGGGTCTTAATCAGCCCCAGCATTTT CSARDPRGLNQPQHF
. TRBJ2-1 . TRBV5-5 TGTGCCAGCAGCCCGGTAGGGGACAATAACTACAATGAGCAGTTCTTC CASSPVGDNNYNEQFF
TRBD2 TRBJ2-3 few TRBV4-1 TGCGCCAGCAGCCGCGTCCCGGGACTAGCGGAGACAGATACGCAGTATTTT CASSRVPGLAETDTQYF
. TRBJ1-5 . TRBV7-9 TGTGCCACCCTAGACGCCCCCAATCAGCCCCAGCATTTT CATLDAPNQPQHF
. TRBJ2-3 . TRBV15 TGTGCCACCAGCAGAGACCTCGGGACTGGGACGACAGATACGCAGTATTTT CATSRDLGTGTTDTQYF
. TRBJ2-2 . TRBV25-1 TGTGCCAGCATACATAGCGGAGACACCGGGGAGCTGTTTTTT CASIHSGDTGELFF
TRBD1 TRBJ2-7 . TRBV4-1 TGCGCCAGCAGCCAATGGGACAGGGAGGCCGAGCAGTACTTC CASSQWDREAEQYF
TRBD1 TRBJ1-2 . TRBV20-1 TGCAGTGCTAGAGCTACAGGGGGCTATGACTACACCTTC CSARATGGYDYTF
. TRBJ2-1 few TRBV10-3 TGTGCCATCAGTGACGAGCGGGTCTACAATGAGCAGTTCTTC CAISDERVYNEQFF
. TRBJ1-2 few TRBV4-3 TGCGCCAGCAGCCAATTTGCTCTGGGGGGCTACACCTTC CASSQFALGGYTF
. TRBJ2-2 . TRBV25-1 TGTGCCAGCACTTCGACGGGCACCGGGGAGCTGTTTTTT CASTSTGTGELFF
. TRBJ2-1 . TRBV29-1 TGCAGCGTTGCTACCCACAATGAGCAGTTCTTC CSVATHNEQFF
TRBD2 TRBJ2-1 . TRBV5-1 TGCGCCAGCAGCACACTAGCGGGGGTTACCAATGAGCAGTTCTTC CASSTLAGVTNEQFF
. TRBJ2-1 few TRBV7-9 TGTGCCAGCAGGGGGCCCCAGGGAAGGTACAATGAGCAGTTCTTC CASRGPQGRYNEQFF
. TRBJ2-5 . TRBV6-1 TGTGCCAGTAAGTTAGGGGCTGAGGAGCAGTACTTC CASKLGAEEQYF
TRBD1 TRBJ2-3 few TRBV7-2 TGTGCCAGCAGACTCAGACAGGGAAGCACAGATACGCAGTATTTT CASRLRQGSTDTQYF
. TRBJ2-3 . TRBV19 TGTGCCAGTAGTATCCAAACAGGGTCGGGAGATACGCAGTATTTT CASSIQTGSGDTQYF
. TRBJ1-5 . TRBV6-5 TGTGCCAGCAGTCCGACGAATCACAATCAGCCCCAGCATTTT CASSPTNHNQPQHF
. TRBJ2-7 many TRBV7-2 TGTGCCAGCAGCTTAGGGATGCTAAAGGAGCAGTACTTC CASSLGMLKEQYF
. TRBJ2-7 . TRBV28 TGTGCCAGCAGTCAACTCCAAGCTGGATCAGCCTTGTACGAGCAGTACTTC CASSQLQAGSALYEQYF
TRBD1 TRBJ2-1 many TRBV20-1 TGCAGTGCTAAACCCGGGACAGGGGGTTCGAATGAGCAGTTCTTC CSAKPGTGGSNEQFF
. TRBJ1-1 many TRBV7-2 TGTGCCAGCAGCTTAGACAGACTGAACACTGAAGCTTTCTTT CASSLDRLNTEAFF
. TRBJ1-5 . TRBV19 TGTACCAGTAGAACGGGGACCTATAGCAATCAGCCCCAGCATTTT CTSRTGTYSNQPQHF
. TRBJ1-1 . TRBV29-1 TGCAGCGTTGAGAAGAACTTTGGGGAAGCTTTCTTT CSVEKNFGEAFF
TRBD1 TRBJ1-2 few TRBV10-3 TGTGCCATCAGCCGGGACAGACAGTCTGGCTACACCTTC CAISRDRQSGYTF
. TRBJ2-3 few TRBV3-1 TGTGCCAGCAGCCACGCGGGGTCTAGCACAGATACGCAGTATTTT CASSHAGSSTDTQYF
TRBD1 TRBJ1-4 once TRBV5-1 TGCGCCAGCAGCTCCGGGACAGGGGCTCCTAATGAAAAACTGTTTTTT CASSSGTGAPNEKLFF
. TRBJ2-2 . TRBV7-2 TGTGCCAGCAGCCCATGGACCGCCGGGGAGCTGTTTTTT CASSPWTAGELFF
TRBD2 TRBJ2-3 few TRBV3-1 TGTGCCAGCAGCCTCTACGGGACTAGCGGGGCCACAGATACGCAGTATTTT CASSLYGTSGATDTQYF
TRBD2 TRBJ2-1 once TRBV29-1 TGCAGCGTTGAAACTAGCGGGAGGAGGGATGAGCAGTTCTTC CSVETSGRRDEQFF
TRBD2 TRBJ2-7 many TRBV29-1 TGCAGCGTGGGACTAGCGGCCTACGAGCAGTACTTC CSVGLAAYEQYF
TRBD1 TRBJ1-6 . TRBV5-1 TGCACCAGCGGGACAGATAATTCACCCCTCCACTTT CTSGTDNSPLHF
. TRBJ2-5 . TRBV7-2 TGTGCCAGCAGCTTAGCGCGGCGGCAGATCCAAGAGACCCAGTACTTC CASSLARRQIQETQYF
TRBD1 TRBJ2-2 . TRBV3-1 TGTGCCAGCGGCCAAGATAATGGACAGGGGTTCGTCGGGGAGCTGTTTTTT CASGQDNGQGFVGELFF
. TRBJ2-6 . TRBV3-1 TGTGCCAGCAGCCTGCTGAAAAACTCTGGGGCCAACGTCCTGACTTTC CASSLLKNSGANVLTF
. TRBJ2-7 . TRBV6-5 TGTGCCAGCAGTTACTCGTTTGAGAGGAACGAGCAGTACTTC CASSYSFERNEQYF
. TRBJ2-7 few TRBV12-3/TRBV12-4 TGTGCCAGCAGTAGTTACAGGGATGGCGAGCAGTACTTC CASSSYRDGEQYF
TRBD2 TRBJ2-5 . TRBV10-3 TGTGCCATCAGTGAGTCGTTAGTGGGACTAACCCTTCAAGAGACCCAGTACTTC CAISESLVGLTLQETQYF
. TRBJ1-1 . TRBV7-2 TGTGCCAGCAGCGTAGCTCGCGGGGGCACTGAAGCTTTCTTT CASSVARGGTEAFF
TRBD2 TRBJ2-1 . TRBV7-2 TGTGCCAGCAGCTTAGCCGGGCTAGCGGGGATGAATGAGCAGTTCTTC CASSLAGLAGMNEQFF
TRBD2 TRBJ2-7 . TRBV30 TGTGCCTGGAGTCCATCGGCCGGGACTAGCACCTACGAGCAGTACTTC CAWSPSAGTSTYEQYF
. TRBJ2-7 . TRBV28 TGTGCCTCTACAGCCGGGAACTACGAGCAGTACTTC CASTAGNYEQYF
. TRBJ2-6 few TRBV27 TGTGCCAGCAGTTTATCAATCAGGTCTGGGGCCAACGTCCTGACTTTC CASSLSIRSGANVLTF
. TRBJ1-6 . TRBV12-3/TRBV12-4 TGTGCCAGCAGTTCGGCAGGGGTCTATAATTCACCCCTCCACTTT CASSSAGVYNSPLHF
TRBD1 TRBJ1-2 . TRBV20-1 TGCAGTGCTAGACTACAGGGGTGGACTGGCTACACCTTC CSARLQGWTGYTF
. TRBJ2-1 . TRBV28 TGTGCCAGCAGTTTATCCCTATGGGGAAGAGAGCAGTTCTTC CASSLSLWGREQFF
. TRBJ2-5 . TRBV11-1 TGTGCCAGCAGCCCCGTGACAATGGGGACCCAGTACTTC CASSPVTMGTQYF
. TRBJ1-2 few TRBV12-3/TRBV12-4 TGTGCCATAACCGCCCCGTTAGCTAACTATGGCTACACCTTC CAITAPLANYGYTF
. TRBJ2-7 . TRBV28 TGTGCCAGCACCACAAACACGGGACGGTCCTACGAGCAGTACTTC CASTTNTGRSYEQYF
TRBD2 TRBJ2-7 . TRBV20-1 TGCAGTGCTTCACCCGGGACTAGCGTCAACGAGCAGTACTTC CSASPGTSVNEQYF
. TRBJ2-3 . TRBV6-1 TGTGCCAGCAGTGATAGGGGGTACAGCACAGATACGCAGTATTTT CASSDRGYSTDTQYF
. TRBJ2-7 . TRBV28 TGTGCCAGCAGCCGGGGAGTGGTCTACGAGCAGTACTTC CASSRGVVYEQYF